The count of the clone carrying this T cell receptor (beta chain) is one. Its target is unknown. The repertoire was sequenced with immunoSEQ multiplex PCR; TCRdb's copy has only in-frame clones and lacks some. Of over 45,000 clones listed, about 71% are singletons. The data are from a study of a mutant IDH1 vaccine in newly diagnosed glioma. Time point: week 47, end of study. Every single dose of the vaccine, 300 ug of mutant IDH1 20-mer peptide, came with topical imiquimod. Patients, over weeks 1, 3, 5, 7, 11, 15, 19 and 23, received a total of eight vaccinations. The CDR3 is made up of 12 amino acids. Germline V gene lookup returns CDR1 MNHNY and CDR2 SVGAGI (reference sequence). Trimming took off 4 bases at V and 1 base at J, with 4 bases between the two ends.

The material was PBMCs, obtained from a glioma patient whose treatment included an IDH1 peptide vaccine. This clonotype originated in a man between 45 and 60 years old with glioma. The chain couples TRBV6-6 to TRBJ1-1; D is undetermined. CDR3 amino acids: CASSSQNTEAFF. CDR3 DNA sequence: TGTGCCAGCAGTTCACAGAACACTGAAGCTTTCTTT.